This entry features one T cell receptor (beta chain) sequence. Antigen: not known. This sample's treatment: roughly 19 received Ad26.COV2.S at low or high dose, single or two shots; roughly five received placebo; per-sample allocation not given. Repertoires come from day 63 after the first vaccine or placebo injection. Aged 18-55 years, donor was enrolled in Boston in the early 2020s. CDR3 length: 16 residues. Germline V lookup: CDR1 SGHTA, CDR2 FQGNSA. Trimming pared 5 bases from V and 2 bases from J, leaving 15 bases between. The sample originates from a study of Ad26.COV2.S vaccination and SARS-CoV-2 variants. Study-level background: Intramuscular Ad26.COV2.S at 5x10^10 or 1x10^11 viral particles. Study conclusions and caveats: The TCR breadth and depth analyses may have produced an underestimate of total T cell responses. Those who received vaccine or placebo ended up with similar non-spike TCR breadth.

Assay: immunoSEQ multiplex PCR; the TCRdb copy retains only in-frame clones and omits some. The sample records more than 250,000 clones, about 87% being singletons. The sample consisted of peripheral blood, taken in a trial of Ad26.COV2.S vaccine versus placebo. This chain uses TRBV7-2 with TRBJ1-4, with a tentative D call TRBD1 (5 bases). This clonotype was sampled from a person between 18 and 65 years old who received the Ad26.COV2.S COVID-19 vaccine or a placebo. This CDR3 reads CASSVRGRGTNEKLFF. The CDR3 DNA is TGTGCCAGCAGCGTCCGGGGGAGGGGCACTAATGAAAAACTGTTTTTT.